What follows are 14 T cell receptor beta chains derived from one specimen sequenced in a study of T cell responses to AZD1222 COVID-19 vaccine. Libraries were prepared by immunoSEQ multiplex PCR; TCRdb keeps only in-frame clonotypes and omits some of them. The data contain 99,000 or so clones, roughly 87% of them singletons. The sequences come from peripheral blood, collected on day 0 of AZD1222 vaccination. The origin of the receptors is an adult in good health.

The J gene is TRBJ1-2, the V gene TRBV7-2, with 9 nucleotides matching TRBD1. Trimming removed 4 bases from V and 9 bases from J; junction bases left unmatched: 12. The CDR3 contains 15 residues. The germline CDR1 and CDR2 sequences are SGHTA and FQGNSA. DNA for the CDR3: TGTGCCAGCAGCTCAACCCCGGGACAGGGTGTACGCTACACCTTC. It codes for CASSSTPGQGVRYTF.

The chain combines TRBV27 with TRBJ1-1; a possible D gene is TRBD1 (6 bases). V gave up 4 bases and J gave up 4 bases, with 13 bases separating them. The CDR3 is 14 amino acids. Germline assignment: CDR1 MNHEY and CDR2 SMNVEV (reference sequence). The DNA of the CDR3 is TGTGCCAGCAGTTCACTCGGGGGGCTCACTGAAGCTTTCTTT. Residues: CASSSLGGLTEAFF.

V and J are TRBV3-1 (or the pseudogene TRBV3-2) and TRBJ2-3; D is uncertain. The V gene's germline CDR1 is LGHDT and CDR2 YNNKEL (reference sequence). This CDR3 is built from 13 residues. Trimming cost V 4 bases and J 2 bases, with 7 bases left between them. For the CDR3, the DNA is TGTGCCAGCAGCCTTAGTCACACAGATACGCAGTATTTT. Protein sequence: CASSLSHTDTQYF.

The chain carries TRBV5-1 and TRBJ2-7, with 7 positions matching TRBD2. The germline V gene has CDR1 SGHRS and CDR2 YFSETQ. This CDR3 has 14 amino acids. V lost 0 bases and J lost 3; bases outside the gene matches: 3. The CDR3 nucleotides are TGCGCCAGCAGCTTGGCGGCGGGGGACTACGAGCAGTACTTC. It codes for CASSLAAGDYEQYF. Full variable domain (outside the CDR3, taken from reference TRBV5-1 and TRBJ2-7): KAGVTQTPRYLIKTRGQQVTLSCSPISGHRSVSWYQQTPGQGLQFLFEYFSETQRNKGNFPGRFSGRQFSNSRSEMNVSTLELGDSALYLCASSLAAGDYEQYFGPGTRLTVT.

CDR3: CASSDPTPGGRETQYF. In nucleotides, the CDR3 is TGTGCCAGCAGTGACCCAACCCCAGGGGGCCGGGAGACCCAGTACTTC. This chain joins TRBV6-2 or TRBV6-3 and TRBJ2-5; 8 bases are a match to TRBD1. The CDR3 consists of 16 residues. In germline, CDR1 is MNHEY, CDR2 SVGEGT. The ends lost 5 bases at V and 5 bases at J; junction bases unmatched: 13.

The sample holds a few counts of this clone. The chain has TRBV3-1 (or the pseudogene TRBV3-2) and TRBJ1-2; the D gene is possibly TRBD1 (6 bases). Trimming shortened V by 3 bases and J by 0 bases, and 14 bases separated the two germline ends. CDR1 is LGHDT, CDR2 YNNKEL, per germline (reference sequence). The CDR3 runs 16 residues. In DNA, the CDR3 is TGTGCCAGCAGCCAGGAACAGGGCATAGCTAACTATGGCTACACCTTC. Encoded protein: CASSQEQGIANYGYTF.

The rearrangement uses TRBV19 and TRBJ2-1; 11 bases are shared with TRBD2. V lost 3 bases to trimming and J lost 4 bases; unmatched junction nucleotides: 2. Germline CDR1 is LNHDA and CDR2 is SQIVND (reference sequence). This CDR3 is built from 15 residues. CDR3 nucleotide sequence: TGTGCCAGTAGTATTGGGACTAGCGGTTACAATGAGCAGTTCTTC. Translated, it gives CASSIGTSGYNEQFF.

J is TRBJ2-2 and V is TRBV11-3; TRBD1 aligns across 9 bases. This CDR3 is 15 amino acids long. The germline gives CDR1 SGHNT, CDR2 YENEEA. The junction had 0 bases not matched to a gene; V was cut back by 0 bases and J by 4 bases. This CDR3 reads CASSLEQGATGELFF. CDR3 coding DNA: TGTGCCAGCAGCTTAGAACAGGGGGCCACCGGGGAGCTGTTTTTT.

The sample holds a few counts of this clone. The chain couples TRBV5-1 to TRBJ1-1; TRBD1 is a possible D gene (5 bases). CDR1 is SGHRS, CDR2 YFSETQ, per germline. Trimming left V 1 base short and J 8 bases short, with 15 bases between. This CDR3 has 14 residues. CDR3 in amino acids: CASSLNPGADEAFF. Written as DNA, the CDR3 is TGCGCCAGCAGCTTGAATCCTGGGGCGGACGAAGCTTTCTTT. Looking up the rest from reference TRBV5-1 and TRBJ1-1 gives the full variable domain: KAGVTQTPRYLIKTRGQQVTLSCSPISGHRSVSWYQQTPGQGLQFLFEYFSETQRNKGNFPGRFSGRQFSNSRSEMNVSTLELGDSALYLCASSLNPGADEAFFGQGTRLTVV.

The genes are TRBV5-1 and TRBJ2-5, with unresolved D. Germline assignment: CDR1 SGHRS and CDR2 YFSETQ. The CDR3 length is 15 residues. V lost 4 bases and J 2 bases, leaving 15 bases between the germline ends. The CDR3 bases are TGCGCCAGCAGCGGCCCCTCTGGCCAGCAAGAGACCCAGTACTTC. Translated, it gives CASSGPSGQQETQYF.

The genes are TRBV3-1 (or the pseudogene TRBV3-2) and TRBJ1-3; possibly TRBD1 for D (6 bases). There are 14 residues in the CDR3. Germline V gene lookup returns CDR1 LGHDT and CDR2 YNNKEL (reference sequence). V lost 3 bases and J 3 bases, leaving 9 bases between the germline ends. The DNA of the CDR3 is TGTGCCAGCAGCCACACAGGGAATGGAAACACCATATATTTT. Encoded protein: CASSHTGNGNTIYF.

The V and J genes are TRBV7-2 and TRBJ1-1, with 10 nucleotides matching TRBD1. Germline assignment: CDR1 SGHTA and CDR2 FQGNSA. The V gene end was trimmed by 2 bases and the J gene end by 6 bases; junction bases not matched to a gene: 6. The CDR3 has 15 residues. CDR3 residues: CASSLRWGTGAEAFF. The CDR3 DNA follows: TGTGCCAGCAGCTTAAGGTGGGGGACAGGGGCTGAAGCTTTCTTT.

V usage is TRBV7-2 and J usage is TRBJ2-3, with a tentative D call TRBD1 (6 bases). The CDR3 sequence is 15 residues long. Germline V gene data show CDR1 as SGHTA and CDR2 as FQGNSA. V lost 1 base and J 3 bases, leaving 11 bases between the germline ends. The CDR3, as DNA: TGTGCCAGCAGCTTAGTGGACAGTTCGACAGATACGCAGTATTTT. Translating it yields CASSLVDSSTDTQYF. The complete variable domain, with remaining parts taken from reference TRBV7-2 and TRBJ2-3, reads GAGVSQSPSNKVTEKGKDVELRCDPISGHTALYWYRQSLGQGLEFLIYFQGNSAPDKSGLPSDRFSAERTGGSVSTLTIQRTQQEDSAVYLCASSLVDSSTDTQYFGPGTRLTVL.

The chain recombines TRBV19 with TRBJ1-5, with D hard to call. Germline V gene data show CDR1 as LNHDA and CDR2 as SQIVND (reference sequence). Trimming took 3 bases from V and 3 from J, leaving 9 bases between them. The CDR3 consists of 14 residues. CDR3 in amino acids: CASSILGSNQPQHF. CDR3 in DNA: TGTGCCAGTAGTATCTTAGGTTCCAATCAGCCCCAGCATTTT.